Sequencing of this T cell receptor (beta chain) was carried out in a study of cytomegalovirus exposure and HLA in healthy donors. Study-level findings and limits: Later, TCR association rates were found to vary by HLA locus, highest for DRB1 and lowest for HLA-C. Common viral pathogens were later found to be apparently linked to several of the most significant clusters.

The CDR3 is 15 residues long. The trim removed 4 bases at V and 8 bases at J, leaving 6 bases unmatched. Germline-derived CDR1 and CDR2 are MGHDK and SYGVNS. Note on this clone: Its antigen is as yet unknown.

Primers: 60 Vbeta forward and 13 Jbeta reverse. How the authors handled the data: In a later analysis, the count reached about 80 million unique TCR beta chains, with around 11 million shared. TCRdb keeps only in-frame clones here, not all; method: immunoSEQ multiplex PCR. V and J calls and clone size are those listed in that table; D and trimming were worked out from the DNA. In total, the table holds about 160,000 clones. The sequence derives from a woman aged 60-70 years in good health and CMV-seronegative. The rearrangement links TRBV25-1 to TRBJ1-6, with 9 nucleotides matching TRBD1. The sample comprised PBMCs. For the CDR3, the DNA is TGTGCCAGCAGTGCCGGGACAGGGTTTCATTCACCCCTCCACTTT. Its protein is CASSAGTGFHSPLHF. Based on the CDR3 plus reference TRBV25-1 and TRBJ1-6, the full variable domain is EADIYQTPRYLVIGTGKKITLECSQTMGHDKMYWYQQDPGMELHLIHYSYGVNSTEKGDLSSESTVSRIRTEHFPLTLESARPSHTSQYLCASSAGTGFHSPLHFGNGTRLTVT.